The subject of this entry is one TCR beta chain. Antigen specificity is unknown. The data originate from a study of cytomegalovirus exposure and HLA in healthy donors. For the study at large: Among the approximately 430 donors who were genotyped, about 86% fell in the genetic ancestry cluster that is associated with self-reported Caucasian donors.

Germline-derived CDR1 and CDR2 are MNHNY and SVGAGI (reference sequence). V lost 8 bases, J lost 4 bases, and 11 bases lay in between. There are 13 residues in the CDR3. Researchers ran the PCR with 60 Vbeta and 13 Jbeta primers. Clones were sequenced by immunoSEQ multiplex PCR, and TCRdb holds only the in-frame ones, with some missing. Counted here are roughly 100,000 clones, 65% to 85% occurring once; the ten biggest clones make up about 5%. The study's findings and limits: Rarity held for most TCR sequences, but there were some public TCRs that occurred in many donors. The presence/absence work took it that sequencing depth was about the same across donors.

The sequence came from a male donor in good health and CMV-seronegative. The chain links TRBV6-6 to TRBJ1-4, with D possibly being TRBD1 (6 bases). What was sequenced was PBMCs. The CDR3, as DNA: TGTGCCAGCCTGGACAGCAATAATGAAAAACTGTTTTTT. Translated, it gives CASLDSNNEKLFF.